What follows describes a single TCR beta chain. The V end was cut by 5 bases, the J end by 0 bases, with 14 bases between. Germline CDR1 reads SEHNR; CDR2 reads FQNEAQ (reference sequence). There are 15 residues in the CDR3. This sample was taken from a study of blood T cell repertoires in COVID-19. Study-wide context: Both acute and convalescent COVID-19 samples were obtained from the United States, Italy and Spain. Sources were T cells, B-cell-depleted T cells, or PBMCs; the material itself was cDNA or gDNA.

In the original analysis: Reference gene primers were amplified, and this amplification served to estimate nucleated cell counts. Clones were sequenced by immunoSEQ multiplex PCR, and TCRdb holds only the in-frame ones, with some missing. The V and J calls and clone size come from that table; D and trimming were worked out from the DNA. The sample lists about 48,000 clones, over 70% occurring once. The TCR comes from a man aged 70-80 years with acute or convalescent COVID-19. This chain links TRBV7-9 with TRBJ2-7, with D perhaps TRBD2 (6 bases). Sequencing used peripheral blood. CDR3 nucleotide sequence: TGTGCCAGCAGCCCTGGAGGGGCGCTCTCCTACGAGCAGTACTTC. It yields the protein CASSPGGALSYEQYF.